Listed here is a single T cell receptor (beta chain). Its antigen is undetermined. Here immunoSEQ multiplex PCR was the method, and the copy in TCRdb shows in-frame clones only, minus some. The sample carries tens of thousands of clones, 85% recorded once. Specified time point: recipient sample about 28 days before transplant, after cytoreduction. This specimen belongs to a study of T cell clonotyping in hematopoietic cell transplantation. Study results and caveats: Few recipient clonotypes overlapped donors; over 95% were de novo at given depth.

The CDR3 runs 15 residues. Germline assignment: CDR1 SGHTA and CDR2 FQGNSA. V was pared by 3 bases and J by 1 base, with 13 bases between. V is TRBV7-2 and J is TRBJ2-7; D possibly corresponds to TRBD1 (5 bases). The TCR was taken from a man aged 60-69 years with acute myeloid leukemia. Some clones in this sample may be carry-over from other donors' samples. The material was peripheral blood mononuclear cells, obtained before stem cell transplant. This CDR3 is CASSLRPGPSYEQYF. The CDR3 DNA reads TGTGCCAGCAGCTTGAGGCCAGGGCCTTCCTACGAGCAGTACTTC.